The clone carrying this T cell receptor beta chain has just one count. No antigen is known for it. The PCR contained 60 Vbeta and 13 Jbeta primers. The protocol was immunoSEQ multiplex PCR, while the TCRdb copy is restricted to in-frame clones and leaves out a portion. The profile shows some 150,000 clones, 65% to 85% of them singletons. These data originate in a study of cytomegalovirus exposure and HLA in healthy donors. Notes on the study in general: The investigators catalogued 160 or so TCR beta chains as cytomegalovirus-associated. Specificity of a few CMV-associated chains for CMV antigens was verified in vitro. While the bulk of TCR sequences proved rare, some public TCRs turned up in many donors.

Germline V lookup: CDR1 MNHNS, CDR2 SASEGT. V lost 3 bases, J lost 7 bases, and 7 bases stayed unmatched. The CDR3 covers 15 residues. This TCR was recovered from a woman between 25 and 40 years old in good health and CMV-seropositive. Sequencing used PBMCs. The chain is built from TRBV6-1 and TRBJ1-5; 9 nucleotides agree with TRBD1. This chain's CDR3 is CASSEPGQGAQPQHF. As DNA, the CDR3 is TGTGCCAGCAGTGAGCCGGGACAGGGCGCCCAGCCCCAGCATTTT.